This T cell receptor beta chain was recorded in a study of PD-1 blockade in classical Hodgkin lymphoma (dated by TCRdb to the early 2020s). With regard to the full study: Nivolumab dosing was 3 mg/kg intravenously every 2 weeks, continuing until either disease progression or unacceptable toxicity. A peripheral blood immune signature of response to PD-1 blockade in classical Hodgkin lymphoma was defined using TCR beta sequencing and CyTOF. Findings and caveats that apply to the study as a whole: Diversity was lower in patients who began nivolumab less than 1 year after ASCT, so these patients were left out of later analyses to avoid confounding by immune reconstitution. Baseline TCR diversity was reported to be lower in newly diagnosed patients than in healthy donors, and even lower in relapsed/refractory patients. By C4D1, a significant rise was seen in CD4+ TCR diversity but not in CD8+ TCR diversity (p=0.0027 vs p=0.16), and the rise was most apparent among complete responders (p=0.02). The study was restricted to a single clinical trial cohort, and the causes of repertoire differences, possibly disease activity or prior therapy, were left undefined. Among trial patients, those achieving complete response had baseline diversity similar to that of newly diagnosed patients, while diversity was significantly lower in partial responders and progressors.

As regards this clone: This clone's antigen is unknown. The sample holds no much larger clone one base away, and base qualities are not on file.

What the time point label conveys for this sample: cycle 4 day 1 (C4D1), after less than seven weeks of nivolumab. Relapse after autologous stem cell transplantation had occurred in all trial patients, and cohorts A, B and C were distinguished by prior brentuximab vedotin exposure. The trial cohort included 45 to 65 patients with relapsed/refractory classical Hodgkin lymphoma, and each patient had a best overall response of complete response, partial response or progressive disease. In the multi-cohort phase II CheckMate 205 trial, trial patients received single-agent nivolumab. An independent review committee assessed best overall response using the 2007 International Working Group response criteria. Trial PBMCs were collected immediately before nivolumab initiation (C1D1) and during therapy at cycle 2 day 1 and cycle 4 day 1. Peripheral blood was collected in 8 mL Vacutainer Cell Preparation Tubes, from which PBMCs were isolated by centrifugation and then cryopreserved.

Genomic DNA was extracted with the Qiagen DNeasy kit from unsorted PBMCs and from negatively selected CD4+ and CD8+ fractions. TCR beta CDR3 regions were subjected to amplification by immunoSEQ multiplex PCR with primers that anneal to V and J segments. A synthetic immune receptor repertoire was used to minimize amplification bias, and remaining bias was computationally removed after sequencing. The study's processing was this. Repertoire diversity was quantified as the Shannon entropy index using custom Python scripts. The unsorted, CD4+ and CD8+ repertoires were each analyzed separately, with the exception of combined analyses, where CD4+ and CD8+ sequences were merged in silico. Clonal expansion was defined as at least a 2-fold frequency increase after treatment relative to C1D1, with a pseudocount of 0.5 for undetected baseline clones. Clones with 0 or 1 copy at C1D1 were defined as singleton clones, while clones with 2 or more copies were defined as non-singleton clones. Clones expanded in unsorted samples were assigned a CD4+, CD8+ or unknown annotation through matching of protein sequences in sorted samples from the same patient. Wilcoxon tests on paired samples were used to test diversity changes from C1D1 to C4D1. Held by TCRdb, this immuneACCESS table contains in-frame sequences only and omits some clones. Under half of the omission traces to an unresolved V gene where checked; the cause of the rest is unknown. The DNA was the basis for D and trimming; V, J and clone size are from that table. A total of tens of thousands of clones appear in this sample, roughly two thirds of them only once. Approximately 2.6% of the sample comes from the top ten.

The trim is 0 bases for V and 3 bases for J, with a gap of 7 bases between the germline ends. The CDR3 starts with the cysteine, ends with the phenylalanine, and has 13 residues. The entry retains the CDR3 DNA only, 39 bases that are in frame from base 1. The germline V gene (reference sequence) sets CDR1 to GTSNPN and CDR2 to SVGIG. The source material was peripheral blood mononuclear cells (PBMCs), sampled before the fourth cycle of nivolumab. The sequence is built from TRBV30 and TRBJ2-3, with no reliable assignment of the D segment. This TCR was recovered from a human donor with classical Hodgkin lymphoma. The CDR3 sequence is CAWSVIATDTQYF. Here is the DNA: TGTGCCTGGAGTGTAATAGCTACAGATACGCAGTATTTT.